The next 14 T cell receptor beta chains were all read from a single sample in a study of blood T cells in healthy people across ages. For the second PCR, which ran for about 7 to 11 cycles, a sample-barcoded 5' primer and a J-beta primer mix were used. TCRdb passed the 5' RACE reads through MiXCR, listing each CDR3 protein once. The table records around 1,500,000 distinct CDR3 sequences, roughly 45% of them present only once. The sample taken for sequencing was blood. All receptors derive from a woman aged 18-30 years in good health.

This chain uses TRBV28 with TRBJ2-5; D remains unclear. The CDR3 sequence is 12 residues long. Germline assignment: CDR1 MDHEN and CDR2 SYDVKM. Trimming took 6 bases from V and 5 from J, leaving 10 bases between them. CDR3 nucleotide sequence: TGTGCCAGCAGGTTGGTAGAGGAGACCCAGTACTTC. Translated, it gives CASRLVEETQYF.

This clonotype was counted a few times. This chain uses TRBV9 with TRBJ2-5, with D perhaps matching TRBD2 (6 bases). The CDR3 extends over 18 amino acids. Germline lookup yields CDR1 SGDLS and CDR2 YYNGEE. The V end lost 0 bases, the J end lost 5 bases, and 23 bases lay between the germline ends. CDR3: CASSVEGRGLASRETQYF. The CDR3 DNA reads TGTGCCAGCAGCGTAGAGGGACGGGGTCTAGCGTCACGGGAGACCCAGTACTTC.

The J gene is TRBJ2-3, the V gene TRBV20-1; the D gene is possibly TRBD1 (5 bases). The CDR3 covers 13 residues. Germline V CDR1 and CDR2: DFQATT, SNEGSKA (reference sequence). Trimming took off 6 bases at V and 7 bases at J, with 17 bases between the two ends. CDR3 sequence: CSAADSRANTQYF. The CDR3 coding sequence is TGCAGTGCGGCTGACAGCAGGGCTAATACGCAGTATTTT.

The genes are TRBV12-3 or TRBV12-4 and TRBJ1-2, with a tentative D call TRBD1 (6 bases). The CDR3 totals 14 residues. The V end lost 4 bases, the J end lost 4 bases, and 13 bases lay between the germline ends. The CDR3 loop is CASSSGTNVYGYTF. The CDR3 coding sequence is TGTGCCAGCAGTTCCGGGACAAATGTCTATGGCTACACCTTC.

This clonotype was seen once. The chain combines TRBV7-8 with TRBJ2-2; D uncertain. This CDR3 comprises 13 residues. The germline V gene has CDR1 SGHVS and CDR2 FQNEAQ. The V end was cut by 0 bases, the J end by 8 bases, with 7 bases between. Written as DNA, the CDR3 is TGTGCCAGCAGCTTAGCGATGGCAGGGGAGCTGTTTTTT. This gives the protein CASSLAMAGELFF. The whole variable domain, remainder taken from reference TRBV7-8 and TRBJ2-2, is GAGVSQSPRYKVAKRGQDVALRCDPISGHVSLFWYQQALGQGPEFLTYFQNEAQLDKSGLPSDRFFAERPEGSVSTLKIQRTQQEDSAVYLCASSLAMAGELFFGEGSRLTVL.

This clonotype was picked up a small number of times. The rearrangement uses TRBV6-6 and TRBJ2-3, with TRBD1 identical over 7 bases. V was pared by 6 bases and J by 1 base, with 4 bases of the junction left unmatched. The CDR3 runs to 14 residues. In germline, CDR1 is MNHNY, CDR2 SVGAGI (reference sequence). CDR3 protein: CASRPQGGTDTQYF. The CDR3 DNA reads TGTGCCAGCAGACCCCAGGGGGGCACAGATACGCAGTATTTT.

The chain employs TRBV30 and TRBJ1-5; D uncertain. V was pared by 0 bases and J by 4 bases, with 10 bases between. The CDR3 is made up of 14 amino acids. Looked up from germline, CDR1 is GTSNPN and CDR2 is SVGIG (reference sequence). CDR3 sequence (DNA): TGTGCCTGGAGTGTAAAGGGTCAGAATCAGCCCCAGCATTTT. Amino acids: CAWSVKGQNQPQHF.

This clonotype showed up many times. The V and J genes are TRBV20-1 and TRBJ2-7; D is undetermined. The germline CDR1 and CDR2 sequences are DFQATT and SNEGSKA (reference sequence). There are 12 residues in the CDR3. The V end was cut by 5 bases, the J end by 2 bases, with 10 bases between. CDR3 bases: TGCAGTGCTCGCACTACTGCCTACGAGCAGTACTTC. This encodes CSARTTAYEQYF.

The chain is built from TRBV29-1 and TRBJ2-7; D gene ambiguous. Germline lookup yields CDR1 SQVTM and CDR2 ANQGSEA. V was trimmed by 6 bases and J by 0 bases, leaving 15 bases between them. The CDR3 loop spans 14 amino acids. The CDR3 DNA is TGCAGCGTAGGAGAGATTGACCCCTCCTACGAGCAGTACTTC. Its translation is CSVGEIDPSYEQYF.

A note on this clonotype: Relative to the germline gene, one junction end is altered; a read error may explain this. The chain employs TRBV6-2 or TRBV6-3 and TRBJ2-7; D unclear. Germline-derived CDR1 and CDR2 are MNHEY and SVGEGT. The CDR3 is 13 residues long. This CDR3 is CASSQRHSYKQYF. DNA for the CDR3: TGTGCCAGCAGCCAACGACACAGCTACAAGCAGTACTTC.

This clonotype turned up a few times. The chain has TRBV7-6 and TRBJ2-4; 7 bases are a match to TRBD2. The DNA matches TRBJ2-7 better at its end, which makes the J call doubtful. Germline CDR1 reads SGHVS; CDR2 reads FNYEAQ. The CDR3 sequence is 13 residues long. This chain's CDR3 is CASSLDGRGEQYF. CDR3 nucleotide sequence: TGTGCCAGCAGCCTGGATGGGAGGGGCGAGCAGTACTTC.

In its sample, this clonotype was seen a few times. The junction departs from the called germline gene at one end, perhaps through a read error. The CDR3 here is CASSVAHGQGYTF. CDR3 DNA sequence: TGTGCCAGCAGCGTAGCCCACGGGCAAGGCTACACCTTC. The chain employs TRBV11-1 and TRBJ1-2; D is unresolved. Germline V gene sequence: CDR1 SGHAT, CDR2 FQDESV (reference sequence). The length of the CDR3 is 13 residues.

J is TRBJ2-3 and V is TRBV14; possible D gene TRBD1, 6 bases. Germline lookup yields CDR1 SGHDN and CDR2 FVKESK. The CDR3 loop spans 16 amino acids. The V and J ends lost 4 bases and 4 bases respectively, with 18 bases between them. The CDR3 sequence: CASSRTQGFIPDTQYF. Here the CDR3 DNA reads TGTGCCAGCAGCCGAACACAGGGATTTATCCCAGATACGCAGTATTTT.

This clonotype was picked up one time. V is TRBV7-2 and J is TRBJ2-1; 9 bases map to TRBD1. The V segment lost 3 bases and the J segment 10 bases; nucleotides outside the gene matches: 7. This CDR3 is 14 amino acids long. Germline values: CDR1 SGHTA, CDR2 FQGNSA. DNA for the CDR3: TGTGCCAGCAGCTTTGACAGGGGGGACGACGAGCAGTTCTTC. Translating it yields CASSFDRGDDEQFF.